Sequencing of this T cell receptor beta chain was carried out in a study of shared clonotypes between healthy human individuals. Study context: Donors, aged 18 to 49, were a couple of women and three men.

Sequenced by immunoSEQ multiplex PCR; TCRdb stores in-frame clones only, minus some. Of about 1,500,000 clones detected, about 96% appear once; the ten largest clones hold roughly 1.2%. V lost 3 bases and J lost 5, with 16 bases in between. Germline assignment: CDR1 LNHDA and CDR2 SQIVND (reference sequence). The CDR3 loop spans 15 amino acids. V and J are TRBV19 and TRBJ1-1, with a possible D match to TRBD1 (6 bases). The specimen sequenced was naive CD4+ T cells sorted from blood. Regarding subset: CD45RA+ positively selected. The sequence was collected from a young man in good health. The CDR3 DNA follows: TGTGCCAGTAGTATCCTTCAGGGGAGTGGAACTGAAGCTTTCTTT. Its translation is CASSILQGSGTEAFF.